A selection of T cell receptor beta chains follows, all from one sample in a study of blood T cells in healthy people across ages. MiXCR, applied by TCRdb to the 5' RACE reads, yields one record per CDR3 protein. The data show more than 800,000 distinct CDR3 sequences, with around 28% seen just once and roughly 17% held by the top ten. Sequenced material: blood. Source of these receptors: a woman of 80 years or more in good health. CDR3s include the opening cysteine and the closing phenylalanine or tryptophan. Each record gives: V gene, J gene, CDR3 protein.

v_call: TRBV7-2; j_call: TRBJ2-7; cdr3_aa: CASSLGSGGMYEQYF
v_call: TRBV5-6; j_call: TRBJ1-4; cdr3_aa: CASSLRGQGYATNEKLFF
v_call: TRBV18; j_call: TRBJ2-3; cdr3_aa: CASSPLRQGGGDTQYF
v_call: TRBV7-9; j_call: TRBJ2-1; cdr3_aa: CTSSLVLSSYNEQFF
v_call: TRBV12-3/TRBV12-4; j_call: TRBJ2-3; cdr3_aa: CASSEVSGGTSDAQYF
v_call: TRBV7-2; j_call: TRBJ1-5; cdr3_aa: CASSNGQGDNQPQHF
v_call: TRBV7-8; j_call: TRBJ2-7; cdr3_aa: CASSQGTRSSYEQYF
v_call: TRBV24-1; j_call: NA; cdr3_aa: CATSDTPGGARETQYF
v_call: TRBV6-2/TRBV6-3; j_call: TRBJ1-5; cdr3_aa: CASIPAWGPSNQPQHF
v_call: TRBV5-6; j_call: TRBJ2-1; cdr3_aa: CASSSGGPINEQFF
v_call: TRBV10-3; j_call: TRBJ2-7; cdr3_aa: CAISPGGSTSYEQYF
v_call: TRBV7-9; j_call: TRBJ2-5; cdr3_aa: CASSRTTGNQETQYF
v_call: TRBV28; j_call: TRBJ2-7; cdr3_aa: CASSFGVGTYEQYF
v_call: TRBV5-5; j_call: TRBJ2-5; cdr3_aa: CASSPWTGVETQYF
v_call: TRBV11-2; j_call: TRBJ2-7; cdr3_aa: CASSLDRRDEQYF
v_call: TRBV30; j_call: TRBJ2-7; cdr3_aa: CAWIHSGHYEQYF
v_call: TRBV28; j_call: TRBJ2-1; cdr3_aa: CASSLHLAGGRGEQFF
v_call: TRBV30; j_call: TRBJ2-1; cdr3_aa: CAWSVKSDRGKVRNDEQFF
v_call: TRBV12-3/TRBV12-4; j_call: TRBJ2-5; cdr3_aa: CASSLGARQYF
v_call: TRBV7-2; j_call: TRBJ1-1; cdr3_aa: CASSLGTGGWTEAFF
v_call: TRBV12-3/TRBV12-4; j_call: NA; cdr3_aa: CASSAQGVNEQYF
v_call: TRBV7-6; j_call: TRBJ1-4; cdr3_aa: CASSLRQGFEKLFF
v_call: TRBV5-1; j_call: TRBJ2-3; cdr3_aa: CASSSSGLGGTDTQYF
v_call: TRBV28; j_call: TRBJ2-7; cdr3_aa: CASSYPWTGIKEQYF
v_call: TRBV20-1; j_call: TRBJ2-1; cdr3_aa: CSATGGPLSYNEQFF
v_call: TRBV7-2; j_call: TRBJ2-4; cdr3_aa: CASSLTSGENIQYF
v_call: TRBV20-1; j_call: NA; cdr3_aa: CSVAGETQYF
v_call: TRBV6-2/TRBV6-3; j_call: TRBJ1-2; cdr3_aa: CASSREGSLHTF
v_call: TRBV10-3; j_call: TRBJ1-5; cdr3_aa: CATTGKSNQPQHF
v_call: TRBV12-3/TRBV12-4; j_call: TRBJ1-5; cdr3_aa: CASRGEGNQPQHF
v_call: TRBV20-1; j_call: TRBJ1-5; cdr3_aa: CSARLPGRNQPQHF
v_call: TRBV7-8; j_call: TRBJ1-5; cdr3_aa: CASSLLRTSNQPQHF
v_call: TRBV20-1; j_call: TRBJ2-5; cdr3_aa: CSALQGNQETQYF
v_call: TRBV10-3; j_call: TRBJ1-1; cdr3_aa: CATRSAGGSSPEAFF
v_call: TRBV3-1; j_call: TRBJ1-4; cdr3_aa: CASSQYDRGGEKLFF
v_call: TRBV5-1; j_call: TRBJ2-5; cdr3_aa: CASSLAPTGTSGGLYQETRYF
v_call: TRBV12-3/TRBV12-4; j_call: TRBJ2-7; cdr3_aa: CASSLALPAYEQYF
v_call: TRBV20-1; j_call: TRBJ1-2; cdr3_aa: CSARPGQGWGYTF
v_call: TRBV13; j_call: TRBJ2-1; cdr3_aa: CASSLGPVPNNEQFF
v_call: TRBV12-3/TRBV12-4; j_call: TRBJ2-7; cdr3_aa: CASKKQGVGELYF
v_call: TRBV7-2; j_call: TRBJ1-2; cdr3_aa: CASSLVTTNYGYTF
v_call: TRBV4-1; j_call: TRBJ2-7; cdr3_aa: CASSYNSGRTGDEQYF
v_call: TRBV20-1; j_call: TRBJ1-6; cdr3_aa: CSARERQGNSPLHF
v_call: TRBV12-3/TRBV12-4; j_call: TRBJ2-7; cdr3_aa: CASSLEGTGNSYEQYF
v_call: TRBV20-1; j_call: TRBJ2-7; cdr3_aa: CSASNQGAYEQYF
v_call: TRBV7-8; j_call: TRBJ1-1; cdr3_aa: CAGSPYRGHTEAFF
v_call: TRBV29-1; j_call: TRBJ1-2; cdr3_aa: CSVEGPGYGYTF
v_call: TRBV5-1; j_call: TRBJ2-2; cdr3_aa: CASSLHTGGNTGELFF
v_call: TRBV30; j_call: TRBJ1-3; cdr3_aa: CAWSDTGSSGNTIYF
v_call: TRBV20-1; j_call: TRBJ1-1; cdr3_aa: CSARDAGTEAFF
v_call: TRBV11-2; j_call: TRBJ2-1; cdr3_aa: CASSQGQGYCNEQFF